The entry below describes one T cell receptor beta chain. The data originate from a study of blood T cell repertoires in COVID-19. Study at large: Sources were T cells, B-cell-depleted T cells, or PBMCs; the material itself was cDNA or gDNA.

Repertoires were generated with immunoSEQ multiplex PCR, while TCRdb's copy carries only in-frame clones and drops some. The table records 150,000 to 200,000 clones, roughly 80% of them present only once. Seattle patients were enrolled while actively infected and followed longitudinally. V was clipped by 6 bases and J by 6 bases; unmatched bases: 12. This CDR3 has 15 residues. Looked up from germline, CDR1 is ENHRY and CDR2 is SYGVKD. The V gene is TRBV10-3, the J gene TRBJ1-1, with 8 bases that match TRBD1. Sequencing was performed on peripheral blood. This TCR derives from a woman in her 70s with COVID-19, enrolled during active disease. The CDR3 bases are TGTGCCATCAGGGAATCGACAGGGGCGGAATCTGAAGCTTTCTTT. Its translation is CAIRESTGAESEAFF.